This T cell receptor (beta chain) is from a study of PD-L1 blockade in urothelial cancer. The time point denotes: pretreatment peripheral blood. The CDR3 length is 12 residues. Germline values: CDR1 KGHSH, CDR2 LQKENI. V lost 3 bases to trimming and J lost 8 bases, with 5 bases between them. Profiling relied on immunoSEQ multiplex PCR, and the TCRdb table lists in-frame clones only, not all of them. The repertoire holds tens of thousands of clones, with roughly 84% as singletons. The receptor was derived from a man in his sixties with urothelial cancer. V is TRBV18 and J is TRBJ1-6; no definite D call. This material consisted of PBMCs, taken around atezolizumab (anti-PD-L1) treatment. DNA of the CDR3: TGTGCCAGCTCACCCGGGGATTCACCCCTCCACTTT. This encodes CASSPGDSPLHF.